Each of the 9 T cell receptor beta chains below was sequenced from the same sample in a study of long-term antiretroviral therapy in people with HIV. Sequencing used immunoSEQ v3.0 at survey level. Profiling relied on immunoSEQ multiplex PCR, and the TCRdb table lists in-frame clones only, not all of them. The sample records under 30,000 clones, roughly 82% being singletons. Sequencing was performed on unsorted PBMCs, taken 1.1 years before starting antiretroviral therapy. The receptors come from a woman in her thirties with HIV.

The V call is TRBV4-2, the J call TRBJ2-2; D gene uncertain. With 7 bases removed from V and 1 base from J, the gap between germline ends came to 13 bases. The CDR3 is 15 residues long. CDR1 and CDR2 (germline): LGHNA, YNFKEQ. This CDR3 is CASTDTQLNTGELFF. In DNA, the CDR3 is TGTGCCAGCACGGATACTCAGTTGAACACCGGGGAGCTGTTTTTT.

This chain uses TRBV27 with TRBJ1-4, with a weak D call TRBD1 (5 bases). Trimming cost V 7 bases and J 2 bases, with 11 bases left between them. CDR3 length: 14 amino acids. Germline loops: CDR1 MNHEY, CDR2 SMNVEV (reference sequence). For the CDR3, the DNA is TGTGCCAGCATGGGGGACCACACTAATGAAAAACTGTTTTTT. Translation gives CASMGDHTNEKLFF.

The CDR3 sequence is CASSPGGETQYF. DNA for the CDR3: TGTGCCAGCAGTCCAGGGGGAGAGACCCAGTACTTC. This chain joins TRBV2 and TRBJ2-5; the match to TRBD1 covers 7 bases. V dropped 5 bases and J dropped 4; count of bases not matched to a gene: 1. CDR3 length: 12 amino acids. CDR1 is SNHLY, CDR2 FYNNEI, per germline.

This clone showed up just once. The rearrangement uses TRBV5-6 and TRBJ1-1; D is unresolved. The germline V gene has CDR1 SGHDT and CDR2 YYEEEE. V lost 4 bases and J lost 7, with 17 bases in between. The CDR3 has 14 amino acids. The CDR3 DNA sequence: TGTGCCAGCAGCCTCCCGGGCCTGGAGAATGAAGCTTTCTTT. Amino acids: CASSLPGLENEAFF.

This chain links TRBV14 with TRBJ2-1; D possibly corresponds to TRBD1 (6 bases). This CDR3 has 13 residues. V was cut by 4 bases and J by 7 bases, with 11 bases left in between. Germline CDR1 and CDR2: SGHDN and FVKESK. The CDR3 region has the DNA TGTGCCAGCAGCCTGGGACACGGGAATGAGCAGTTCTTC. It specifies CASSLGHGNEQFF. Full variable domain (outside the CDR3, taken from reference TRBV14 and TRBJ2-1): EAGVTQFPSHSVIEKGQTVTLRCDPISGHDNLYWYRRVMGKEIKFLLHFVKESKQDESGMPNNRFLAERTGGTYSTLKVQPAELEDSGVYFCASSLGHGNEQFFGPGTRLTVL.

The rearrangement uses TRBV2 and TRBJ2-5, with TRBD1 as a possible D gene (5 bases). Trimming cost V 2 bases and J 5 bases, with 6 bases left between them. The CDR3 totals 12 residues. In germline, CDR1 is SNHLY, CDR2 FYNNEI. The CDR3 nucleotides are TGTGCCAGCAGTGAACAGGGTGAGACCCAGTACTTC. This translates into CASSEQGETQYF.

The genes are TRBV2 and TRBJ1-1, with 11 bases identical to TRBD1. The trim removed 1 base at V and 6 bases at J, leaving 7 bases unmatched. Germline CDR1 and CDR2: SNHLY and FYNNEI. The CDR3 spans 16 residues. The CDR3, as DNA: TGTGCCAGCAGTGAAGATCACGGGACAGGGGGTCCTGAAGCTTTCTTT. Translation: CASSEDHGTGGPEAFF.

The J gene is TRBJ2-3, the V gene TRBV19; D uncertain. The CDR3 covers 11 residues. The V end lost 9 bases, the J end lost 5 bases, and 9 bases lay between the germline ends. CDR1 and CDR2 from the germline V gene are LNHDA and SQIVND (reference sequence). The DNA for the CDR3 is TGTGCCAGCTCGACACGAGATACGCAGTATTTT. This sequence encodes CASSTRDTQYF.

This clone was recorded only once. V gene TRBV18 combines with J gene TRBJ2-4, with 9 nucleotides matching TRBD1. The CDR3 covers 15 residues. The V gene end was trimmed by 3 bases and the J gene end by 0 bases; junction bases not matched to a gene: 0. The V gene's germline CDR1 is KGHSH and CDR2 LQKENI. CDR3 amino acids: CASSPDRGAKNIQYF. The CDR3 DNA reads TGTGCCAGCTCACCGGACAGGGGAGCCAAAAACATTCAGTACTTC.